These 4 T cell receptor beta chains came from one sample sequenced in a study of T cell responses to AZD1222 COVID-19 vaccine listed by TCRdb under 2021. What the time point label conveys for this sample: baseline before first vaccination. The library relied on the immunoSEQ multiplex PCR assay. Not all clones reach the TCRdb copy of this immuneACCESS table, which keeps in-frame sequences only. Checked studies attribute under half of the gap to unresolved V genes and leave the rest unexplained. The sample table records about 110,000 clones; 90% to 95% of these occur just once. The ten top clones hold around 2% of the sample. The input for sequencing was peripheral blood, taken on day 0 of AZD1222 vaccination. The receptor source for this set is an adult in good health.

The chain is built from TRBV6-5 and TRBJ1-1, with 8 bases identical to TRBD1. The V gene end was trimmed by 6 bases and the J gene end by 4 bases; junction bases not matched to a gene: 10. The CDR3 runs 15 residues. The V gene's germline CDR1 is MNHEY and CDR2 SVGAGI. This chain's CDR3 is CASSDTGQVGTEAFF. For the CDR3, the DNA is TGTGCCAGCAGCGACACGGGACAGGTGGGCACTGAAGCTTTCTTT.

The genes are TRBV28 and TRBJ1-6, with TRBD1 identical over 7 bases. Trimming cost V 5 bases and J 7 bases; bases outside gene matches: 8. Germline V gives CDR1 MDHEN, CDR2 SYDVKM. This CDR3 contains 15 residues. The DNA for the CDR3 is TGTGCCAGCAGTCCTCAGACAGGGAACAATTCACCCCTCCACTTT. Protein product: CASSPQTGNNSPLHF.

The CDR3 DNA follows: TGTGCCAGCAGCTTAGATCCCGCATTTCGAGAGACCCAGTACTTC. Its protein is CASSLDPAFRETQYF. V is TRBV7-8 and J is TRBJ2-5; D gene unclear. The CDR3 runs 15 residues. Trimming shortened V by 1 base and J by 4 bases, and 13 bases separated the two germline ends. Germline-derived CDR1 and CDR2 are SGHVS and FQNEAQ.

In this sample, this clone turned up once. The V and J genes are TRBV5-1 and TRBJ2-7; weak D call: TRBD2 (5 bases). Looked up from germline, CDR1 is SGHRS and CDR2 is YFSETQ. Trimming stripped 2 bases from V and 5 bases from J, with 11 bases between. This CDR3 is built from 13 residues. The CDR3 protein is CASSFIRGHEQYF. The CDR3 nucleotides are TGCGCCAGCAGCTTCATCCGGGGTCACGAGCAGTACTTC.